Presented here are 13 T cell receptor beta chains from one specimen sequenced in a study of cytotoxic CD8 clonotypes in ibrutinib-treated CLL. The data were produced by immunoSEQ multiplex PCR, yet TCRdb's version contains in-frame clones alone and is incomplete. The sample lists about 50,000 clones, around three fifths occurring once. Material: PBMCs, obtained after 24 months of ibrutinib treatment. Every receptor here comes from a human donor with chronic lymphocytic leukemia.

This chain links TRBV5-1 with TRBJ2-3; 8 nucleotides align to TRBD2. This CDR3 region has 16 residues. The germline CDR1 and CDR2 sequences are SGHRS and YFSETQ. Germline trimming cut 1 base from V and 0 bases from J; bases unmatched to any gene: 4. Here the CDR3 reads CASSLRSGGSTDTQYF. The CDR3 DNA reads as TGCGCCAGCAGCTTGCGAAGCGGGGGAAGCACAGATACGCAGTATTTT.

V usage is TRBV7-9 and J usage is TRBJ2-3; no firm D call. The CDR3 sequence is 10 residues long. CDR1 is SEHNR and CDR2 is FQNEAQ in the germline V gene (reference sequence). The V end was cut by 1 base, the J end by 15 bases, with 8 bases between. CDR3 bases: TGTGCCAGCAGCTTAGGAACCGCCTATTTT. Residues: CASSLGTAYF.

The genes are TRBV27 and TRBJ1-1; 7 bases align to TRBD1. Per the germline V gene, CDR1 is MNHEY and CDR2 is SMNVEV (reference sequence). The CDR3 is made up of 17 amino acids. V shed 4 bases and J 0 bases; nucleotides not matched to a gene: 11. CDR3 nucleotide sequence: TGTGCCAGCAGTTCACTTACCTCCGGGACAGTGAACACTGAAGCTTTCTTT. Encoded protein: CASSSLTSGTVNTEAFF.

CDR3 protein: CASTDRGDNTQYF. The DNA of the CDR3 is TGTGCCAGCACGGACAGGGGGGACAATACGCAGTATTTT. The V and J genes are TRBV7-9 and TRBJ2-3; TRBD1 agrees at 10 bases. Looked up from germline, CDR1 is SEHNR and CDR2 is FQNEAQ (reference sequence). The CDR3 is 13 residues long. Losses at the gene ends were 7 bases for V and 7 bases for J; bases not matched to a gene: 5.

The chain joins TRBV6-5 to TRBJ1-5; no reliable D call. The germline V gene encodes CDR1 MNHEY and CDR2 SVGAGI. With 2 bases removed from V and 2 bases from J, the gap between germline ends came to 4 bases. The CDR3 contains 13 residues. CDR3 sequence: CASSYGGNQPQHF. DNA of the CDR3: TGTGCCAGCAGTTACGGGGGCAATCAGCCCCAGCATTTT.

The chain couples TRBV6-5 to TRBJ2-7; D is perhaps TRBD1 (6 bases). Germline V gene sequence: CDR1 MNHEY, CDR2 SVGAGI. This CDR3 contains 15 residues. V lost 6 bases and J 4 bases, leaving 19 bases between the germline ends. The CDR3: CASRPQGSLVYEQYF. CDR3 nucleotides: TGTGCCAGCAGACCTCAGGGGTCCCTAGTGTACGAGCAGTACTTC.

V usage is TRBV4-1 and J usage is TRBJ1-3; D uncertain. This CDR3 is built from 15 residues. The germline V and J ends were trimmed by 4 bases and 0 bases, with 10 bases remaining between them. The germline V gene encodes CDR1 MGHRA and CDR2 YSYEKL. The CDR3 nucleotides read TGCGCCAGCAGCCTGGAGGAATCCTCTGGAAACACCATATATTTT. This codes for CASSLEESSGNTIYF.

The rearrangement links TRBV19 to TRBJ2-3; unclear D gene. CDR1 and CDR2 from the germline V gene are LNHDA and SQIVND (reference sequence). CDR3 length equals 14 residues. Trimming removed 4 bases from V and 0 bases from J, with 8 bases in between. The CDR3 nucleotides read TGTGCCAGTAGTACACAAACTAGCACAGATACGCAGTATTTT. It yields the protein CASSTQTSTDTQYF.

This clone was seen just once. The rearrangement links TRBV6-1 to TRBJ1-5; possible D gene TRBD1, 5 bases. This CDR3 comprises 15 residues. From germline, CDR1 is MNHNS and CDR2 SASEGT. Trimming shortened V by 7 bases and J by 1 base, and 14 bases separated the two germline ends. The CDR3 spells CASKDVGTSNQPQHF. The CDR3 bases are TGTGCCAGCAAAGATGTGGGGACGAGCAATCAGCCCCAGCATTTT.

This chain links TRBV27 with TRBJ1-2; possible D gene TRBD1, 6 bases. CDR1 and CDR2 (germline): MNHEY, SMNVEV (reference sequence). V lost 6 bases and J 2 bases, leaving 13 bases between the germline ends. This CDR3 contains 14 residues. CDR3 DNA sequence: TGTGCCAGCAGAAGAACAGGGCAAAACTATGGCTACACCTTC. Residues: CASRRTGQNYGYTF.

This chain links TRBV19 with TRBJ1-5; D remains ambiguous. The V and J ends lost 3 bases and 4 bases respectively, with 10 bases between them. The CDR3 is 14 amino acids. Germline CDR1 LNHDA, CDR2 SQIVND (reference sequence). The CDR3 reads CASSIKAANQPQHF. For the CDR3, the DNA is TGTGCCAGTAGTATTAAGGCGGCGAATCAGCCCCAGCATTTT.

The CDR3 region is CASSVGTNYEQYF. The CDR3 DNA reads TGCGCCAGCAGCGTGGGGACTAACTACGAGCAGTACTTC. This chain uses TRBV5-1 with TRBJ2-7; TRBD2 matches 7 bases. The germline CDR1 and CDR2 sequences are SGHRS and YFSETQ. The V segment lost 4 bases and the J segment 3 bases; nucleotides outside the gene matches: 4. The CDR3 spans 13 residues.

J is TRBJ2-7 and V is TRBV5-1; perhaps TRBD1 as D (6 bases). The CDR3 covers 15 residues. V was shortened by 3 bases and J by 5 bases, with 18 bases between the two germline ends. CDR1 SGHRS and CDR2 YFSETQ come from the germline V gene. The CDR3 DNA follows: TGCGCCAGCAGCTCAGGGGTTGGAGCCGGGGACGAGCAGTACTTC. Protein: CASSSGVGAGDEQYF. Based on the CDR3 plus reference TRBV5-1 and TRBJ2-7, the full variable domain is KAGVTQTPRYLIKTRGQQVTLSCSPISGHRSVSWYQQTPGQGLQFLFEYFSETQRNKGNFPGRFSGRQFSNSRSEMNVSTLELGDSALYLCASSSGVGAGDEQYFGPGTRLTVT.